The T cell receptor (beta chain) under discussion was sequenced for a study of vaccination effects on CD4 cells after COVID-19. Measured with immunoSEQ multiplex PCR; TCRdb has only the in-frame clones, and not every one. The table shows 70,000 or so clones, with roughly 74% occurring only once. About this clone: The target antigen is unknown.

Study-wide findings and caveats: Few convalescent patients and no early post-infection timepoints were included in the study. Only a single clone (1 of 255 vaccine-induced clones in healthy vaccinees) cross-reacted with common cold coronaviruses.

Germline V gives CDR1 MGHRA, CDR2 YSYEKL. The V gene lost 6 bases and the J gene lost 0 bases, with 14 bases spanning the gap. The CDR3 is made up of 15 amino acids. ViraFEST expansion of antigen-specific CD4+ T cells with viral peptide pools preceded sequencing. Upon completion of 10 to 11 days in culture, CD4+ T cells were isolated. Vaccine recipients lacked prior SARS-CoV-2 infection and had negative nucleocapsid antibodies. Half-medium replacement with IL-2 medium occurred on days 3 and 7. The clonotype was recovered from a human donor who received a COVID-19 vaccine. Sequenced material: CD4+ T cells from PBMCs cultured with HCoV-NL63 spike peptides, taken before COVID-19 vaccination. The chain is built from TRBV4-1 and TRBJ1-1, with a tentative D call TRBD1 (5 bases). The CDR3 DNA sequence: TGCGCCAGCAGTCAACCCGGGACTTTGAACACTGAAGCTTTCTTT. Encoded protein: CASSQPGTLNTEAFF.